This T cell receptor (beta chain) was found in a study of blood T cell repertoires in COVID-19. As for the study in general: Sources were T cells, B-cell-depleted T cells, or PBMCs; the material itself was cDNA or gDNA.

This CDR3 contains 12 residues. V was trimmed by 7 bases and J by 7 bases, leaving 13 bases between them. Per the germline V gene, CDR1 is LNHDA and CDR2 is SQIVND (reference sequence). Profiling relied on immunoSEQ multiplex PCR, and the TCRdb table lists in-frame clones only, not all of them. The sample shows some 150,000 clones, 60% to 80% of them seen only once. The receptor's source is a woman aged 50 to 65 with active or convalescent COVID-19. This sequence joins TRBV19 and TRBJ1-2; D possibly corresponds to TRBD1 (5 bases). Specimen: peripheral blood. The CDR3 nucleotides are TGTGCCAGTAAAGCGGGGGGAGGTGGCTACACCTTC. It translates to CASKAGGGGYTF.